Each of the 4 T cell receptor beta chains below was sequenced from the same sample in a study of identical twins (dated by TCRdb to 2016 to 2017). Preparation of the library involved 5' RACE. The sample was run on an Illumina HiSeq 2000. Through fastp at Q25 and MiXCR, TCRdb rebuilt clones from the public reads, retaining in-frame beta chains. Each CDR3 protein appears once, grouped with its most common genes and DNA. Within this sample are over 600,000 distinct CDR3 sequences, with around 20% of them counted one time only. The ten largest clones take up 4.3% of the sample. These data also formed part of another study, on T cells expressing NK-cell markers.

The material sequenced was PBMCs. Receptor source: a woman in her late teens or twenties in good health.

V is TRBV12-3 or TRBV12-4 and J is TRBJ2-5; D unclear. V lost 10 bases to trimming and J lost 5 bases, with 17 bases between them. CDR3 length equals 13 residues. DNA of the CDR3: TGTGCCACCGGCAGTAGACTTGGGGAGACCCAGTACTTC. Translated: CATGSRLGETQYF.

This sequence joins TRBV12-3 or TRBV12-4 and TRBJ1-2; no firm D call. Trimming cost V 3 bases and J 6 bases, with 14 bases left between them. The CDR3 is 14 amino acids. CDR3 in DNA: TGTGCCAGCAGTTTCGTCCAGGTCGGTGATGGCTACACCTTC. This sequence encodes CASSFVQVGDGYTF.

In its sample, this clonotype was seen once. This chain links TRBV7-6 with TRBJ2-3; 9 bases fit TRBD2. The CDR3 runs to 14 residues. The V and J ends lost 11 bases and 1 base, in that order; junction bases with no gene match: 7. The germline V gene has CDR1 SGHVS and CDR2 FNYEAQ. CDR3 amino acids: CASRAGGGTDTQYF. CDR3 DNA: TGTGCCTCCCGGGCGGGGGGGGGCACAGATACGCAGTATTTT.

This clonotype appeared many times. The chain employs TRBV18 and TRBJ2-7; 10 nucleotides line up with TRBD1. Trimming took 8 bases from V and 3 from J; bases not matched to a gene: 7. The CDR3 runs 14 residues. Germline assignment: CDR1 KGHSH and CDR2 LQKENI. CDR3 sequence (DNA): TGTGCCAGCAGCCCCGGGACAGGGGACTACGAGCAGTACTTC. It is translated as CASSPGTGDYEQYF.